These 21 T cell receptor beta chains were sequenced from one sample in a study of CD8+ T cells in alopecia areata. RNA was extracted and reverse transcribed into cDNA as the sequencing template. Sequenced by immunoSEQ multiplex PCR; TCRdb stores in-frame clones only, minus some. This table has roughly 200,000 clones, less than 45% appearing once. The treatment was: oral pan-JAK inhibitor, 5-10 mg twice daily. The sample was CD4+ T cells sorted from blood, taken at week 34, from a patient treated with tofacitinib. The receptors derive from a human donor with alopecia areata.

This chain joins TRBV13 and TRBJ2-1, with 7 bases lining up with TRBD2. This CDR3 region has 14 residues. Looked up from germline, CDR1 is PRHDT and CDR2 is FYEKMQ (reference sequence). Unmatched junction bases numbered 7, after V lost 4 bases and J lost 7 bases. The CDR3 sequence: CASSSRGTTNEQFF. In DNA, the CDR3 is TGTGCCAGCAGCTCCCGCGGGACTACTAATGAGCAGTTCTTC. The full variable domain, rest sourced from reference TRBV13 and TRBJ2-1, is AAGVIQSPRHLIKEKRETATLKCYPIPRHDTVYWYQQGPGQDPQFLISFYEKMQSDKGSIPDRFSAQQFSDYHSELNMSSLELGDSALYFCASSSRGTTNEQFFGPGTRLTVL.

This clone was observed a few times. V usage is TRBV4-1 and J usage is TRBJ2-1; 7 nucleotides line up with TRBD2. Unmatched junction bases numbered 3, after V lost 4 bases and J lost 9 bases. This CDR3 is 12 amino acids long. Germline V CDR1 and CDR2: MGHRA, YSYEKL. CDR3 nucleotides: TGCGCCAGCAGCCTCGGCGGGAGTGAGCAGTTCTTC. Translated: CASSLGGSEQFF.

This clone was picked up many times. The V and J genes are TRBV7-6 and TRBJ2-3, with 7 bases identical to TRBD1. This CDR3 is built from 16 residues. Germline CDR1 SGHVS, CDR2 FNYEAQ. The V and J ends lost 5 bases and 1 base, in that order; junction bases with no gene match: 9. The CDR3 reads CASSLGQGGGTDTQYF. DNA for the CDR3: TGTGCCAGCAGCCTAGGGCAAGGGGGCGGCACAGATACGCAGTATTTT.

This sequence joins TRBV18 and TRBJ2-1, with 7 bases that match TRBD1. This CDR3 has 14 amino acids. From germline, CDR1 is KGHSH and CDR2 LQKENI. The trim removed 6 bases at V and 8 bases at J, leaving 10 bases unmatched. The CDR3 coding sequence is TGTGCCAGCTCGTCCGGGACAGAGGGTTATGAGCAGTTCTTC. It encodes CASSSGTEGYEQFF.

This chain connects TRBV29-1 to TRBJ2-6; TRBD1 agrees at 10 bases. Germline loops: CDR1 SQVTM, CDR2 ANQGSEA. The CDR3 length is 16 residues. The ends lost 6 bases at V and 1 base at J; junction bases unmatched: 6. The CDR3 reads CSVFGTGASGANVLTF. In DNA, the CDR3 is TGCAGCGTCTTCGGGACAGGGGCTTCTGGGGCCAACGTCCTGACTTTC.

The chain recombines TRBV5-1 with TRBJ2-5; D is unclear. Germline loops: CDR1 SGHRS, CDR2 YFSETQ. V was trimmed by 0 bases and J by 3 bases, leaving 9 bases between them. CDR3 size: 14 residues. CDR3 DNA: TGCGCCAGCAGCTTGGCCCCCTACGAAGAGACCCAGTACTTC. This codes for CASSLAPYEETQYF.

The chain uses TRBV27 and TRBJ1-2, with 8 bases lining up with TRBD1. J was trimmed by 5 bases and V by 4 bases; bases with no gene match: 6. There are 14 residues in the CDR3. Germline CDR1 and CDR2: MNHEY and SMNVEV (reference sequence). The CDR3 DNA is TGTGCCAGCAGTTCAGGGGGCATAGGGTATGGCTACACCTTC. Translated: CASSSGGIGYGYTF.

The rearrangement joins TRBV5-1 to TRBJ2-5; 10 bases match TRBD1. The germline gives CDR1 SGHRS, CDR2 YFSETQ. The CDR3 has 17 amino acids. V lost 4 bases to trimming and J lost 4 bases; unmatched junction nucleotides: 13. The CDR3 protein is CASSLTGTGVLGETQYF. The CDR3 bases are TGCGCCAGCAGCCTAACCGGGACAGGGGTTTTGGGAGAGACCCAGTACTTC.

This clone has just one count. Within the sample, other DNA sequences also encode this same CDR3. The chain joins TRBV30 to TRBJ1-2; D is ambiguous. The CDR3 contains 13 residues. V lost 0 bases and J lost 4, with 9 bases in between. Germline CDR1 and CDR2: GTSNPN and SVGIG (reference sequence). The CDR3 DNA follows: TGTGCCTGGAGTGTACGGGGAAGCTATGGCTACACCTTC. Encoded protein: CAWSVRGSYGYTF.

J is TRBJ2-1 and V is TRBV30; D possibly corresponds to TRBD1 (5 bases). The germline V gene encodes CDR1 GTSNPN and CDR2 SVGIG (reference sequence). The CDR3 has 10 residues. The CDR3 DNA sequence: TGTGCGGGCAGGGACAATGAGCAGTTCTTC. This codes for CAGRDNEQFF.

The gene calls are TRBV9 and TRBJ1-1, with 8 bases fitting TRBD1. V was pared by 8 bases and J by 6 bases, with 9 bases of the junction left unmatched. The CDR3 consists of 13 residues. CDR1 SGDLS and CDR2 YYNGEE come from the germline V gene. CDR3: CASTTGTGSEAFF. The CDR3 coding sequence is TGTGCCAGTACGACCGGGACAGGCTCTGAAGCTTTCTTT.

The chain carries TRBV6-5 and TRBJ2-7, with D possibly TRBD2 on 5 matching bases. Trimming removed 4 bases at V and 7 bases at J, with 17 bases between. CDR3 length: 14 residues. CDR1 and CDR2 (germline): MNHEY, SVGAGI. CDR3 amino acids: CASSWETSSSEQYF. CDR3 in DNA: TGTGCCAGCAGTTGGGAGACTTCGTCTTCTGAGCAGTACTTC.

The genes are TRBV7-9 and TRBJ2-7, with D possibly being TRBD2 (6 bases). The CDR3 is made up of 15 amino acids. The germline gives CDR1 SEHNR, CDR2 FQNEAQ (reference sequence). Trimming removed 1 base from V and 3 bases from J, with 13 bases in between. DNA of the CDR3: TGTGCCAGCAGCTTAGGGATCGGGGGAGGCTACGAGCAGTACTTC. Protein sequence: CASSLGIGGGYEQYF.

The chain combines TRBV30 with TRBJ2-2; TRBD1 matches 7 bases. The germline V gene has CDR1 GTSNPN and CDR2 SVGIG (reference sequence). J gave up 6 bases and V 4 bases, and 8 bases lay outside the gene matches. The CDR3 is made up of 14 amino acids. In DNA, the CDR3 is TGTGCCTGGAACCGGGACAGAAGGGCCGGGGAGCTGTTTTTT. This gives the protein CAWNRDRRAGELFF. The full variable domain, its missing parts supplied by reference TRBV30 and TRBJ2-2, is SQTIHQWPATLVQPVGSPLSLECTVEGTSNPNLYWYRQAAGRGLQLLFYSVGIGQISSEVPQNLSASRPQDRQFILSSKKLLLSDSGFYLCAWNRDRRAGELFFGEGSRLTVL.

The chain joins TRBV6-6 to TRBJ2-7; 8 bases line up with TRBD1. V shed 2 bases, J shed 5 bases, and the junction held 8 bases outside the gene matches. Germline CDR1 and CDR2: MNHNY and SVGAGI (reference sequence). This CDR3 comprises 15 residues. The CDR3 bases are TGTGCCAGCAGTTACGGACAGGGAAGGGGCGACGAGCAGTACTTC. Its translation is CASSYGQGRGDEQYF.

Here the CDR3 reads CASSDPPLGQGAYNEQFF. As DNA, the CDR3 is TGTGCCAGCAGTGACCCACCCCTGGGACAGGGGGCTTACAATGAGCAGTTCTTC. The chain employs TRBV6-1 and TRBJ2-1; TRBD1 matches 12 bases. The CDR3 is made up of 18 amino acids. J gave up 4 bases and V 3 bases, and 10 bases lay outside the gene matches. Germline assignment: CDR1 MNHNS and CDR2 SASEGT.

This clone was counted between two and nine times. This rearrangement joins TRBV14 to TRBJ1-1; D is unresolved. Trimming stripped 0 bases from V and 1 base from J, with 3 bases between. The CDR3 is made up of 13 amino acids. Germline values: CDR1 SGHDN, CDR2 FVKESK. As DNA, the CDR3 is TGTGCCAGCAGCCAAGAACAGAACACTGAAGCTTTCTTT. Translated: CASSQEQNTEAFF.

V gene TRBV30 combines with J gene TRBJ1-1; no firm D call. Trimming removed 4 bases from V and 0 bases from J, with 6 bases in between. Looked up from germline, CDR1 is GTSNPN and CDR2 is SVGIG (reference sequence). This CDR3 has 12 residues. The CDR3 loop reads CAWTIMNTEAFF. For the CDR3, the DNA is TGTGCCTGGACGATTATGAACACTGAAGCTTTCTTT.

The V call is TRBV29-1, the J call TRBJ1-1; 7 nucleotides line up with TRBD1. Germline V gene lookup returns CDR1 SQVTM and CDR2 ANQGSEA. With V trimmed by 3 bases and J by 11 bases, 12 bases remained unmatched. The CDR3 runs 13 residues. The CDR3 bases are TGCAGCGTTGATAAGGCGCGACAGGGCGCGGCTTTCTTT. It translates to CSVDKARQGAAFF.

There are a few counts of this clone. The J gene is TRBJ2-2, the V gene TRBV9; a possible D gene is TRBD2 (6 bases). Deletions cut 4 bases from V and 4 bases from J, with 14 bases between. The CDR3 length is 15 residues. Germline V CDR1 and CDR2: SGDLS, YYNGEE. CDR3 DNA sequence: TGTGCCAGCAGCCCTTCGGGACTTACCACCGGGGAGCTGTTTTTT. It specifies CASSPSGLTTGELFF. The entire variable domain, with the rest obtained from reference TRBV9 and TRBJ2-2, is as follows: DSGVTQTPKHLITATGQRVTLRCSPRSGDLSVYWYQQSLDQGLQFLIQYYNGEERAKGNILERFSAQQFPDLHSELNLSSLELGDSALYFCASSPSGLTTGELFFGEGSRLTVL.

This clone came up a few times. This chain connects TRBV18 to TRBJ2-1, with 10 bases that match TRBD1. This CDR3 is built from 14 residues. CDR1 and CDR2 from the germline V gene are KGHSH and LQKENI. V gave up 6 bases and J gave up 8 bases; unmatched junction bases: 7. The CDR3 DNA sequence: TGTGCCAGCTCCTGGGACAGGGGCTCTGATGAGCAGTTCTTC. This translates into CASSWDRGSDEQFF.